In this sample, the clone carrying this TCR beta chain turned up a few times. Sequencing was performed with immunoSEQ multiplex PCR; in TCRdb, only in-frame clones are kept and a portion is missing. The sample holds 220,000 or so clones, approximately 80% seen once. The data were taken from a study of blood T cell repertoires in COVID-19. Trimming pared 0 bases from V and 6 bases from J, leaving 8 bases between. The CDR3 has 14 residues. Germline CDR1 is SGHAT and CDR2 is FQNNGV. The chain employs TRBV11-2 and TRBJ2-2, with D unresolved. This TCR was sampled from a woman in her 40s with acute COVID-19. The source material was PBMCs or T cells enriched from blood (not recorded which). The CDR3 protein is CASSLDPRAGELFF. CDR3 sequence (DNA): TGTGCCAGCAGCTTAGATCCCCGAGCCGGGGAGCTGTTTTTT.